Presented here are 26 T cell receptor beta chains from one specimen sequenced in a study of CD8 T cells in ankylosing spondylitis. TCRdb re-derived calls from the 5' RACE reads in MiXCR, one entry per CDR3 protein. This repertoire shows roughly 48,000 distinct CDR3 sequences, 7.4% found once; its top ten account for about 8.1%. Input material: blood, either unsorted or a sorted T cell fraction (not recorded which). These receptors were obtained from a female donor with ankylosing spondylitis or in good health (not recorded which).

The sample holds many counts of this clonotype. The chain uses TRBV12-3 or TRBV12-4 and TRBJ2-7; D is undetermined. V was pared by 6 bases and J by 7 bases, with 13 bases between. The CDR3 covers 12 residues. The CDR3 here is CASSLLEGEQYF. As DNA, the CDR3 is TGTGCCAGCAGCCTCCTTGAAGGGGAGCAGTACTTC.

Only a few counts were recorded for this clonotype. The chain combines TRBV12-3 or TRBV12-4 with TRBJ1-2; no clear D gene. CDR3 length: 12 amino acids. The germline V and J ends were trimmed by 6 bases and 7 bases, with 12 bases remaining between them. The CDR3 DNA sequence: TGTGCCAGCAGCCCGGGCTCGGCTGGCTACACCTTC. Translation gives CASSPGSAGYTF.

This clonotype was detected ten times or more. The chain combines TRBV20-1 with TRBJ1-1, with TRBD1 matching 8 bases. Trimming removed 5 bases from V and 3 bases from J; junction bases left unmatched: 8. The CDR3 is 14 residues long. CDR1 and CDR2 (germline): DFQATT, SNEGSKA (reference sequence). CDR3 nucleotide sequence: TGCAGTGCTTCTACCGGGACAGGATACACTGAAGCTTTCTTT. Amino acids: CSASTGTGYTEAFF.

This clonotype was seen ten or more times. The chain is built from TRBV10-1 and TRBJ2-2; weak D call: TRBD2 (6 bases). V dropped 2 bases and J dropped 0 bases, with 10 bases sitting between them. This CDR3 spans 16 amino acids. The germline V gene has CDR1 WNHNN and CDR2 SYGVQD (reference sequence). CDR3 amino acids: CASSENAGTNTGELFF. The CDR3 DNA reads TGCGCCAGCAGTGAGAATGCGGGGACGAACACCGGGGAGCTGTTTTTT.

This clonotype has more than one count but fewer than ten. This chain uses TRBV11-2 with TRBJ2-1; 10 bases match TRBD2. This CDR3 has 18 residues. Germline V gene sequence: CDR1 SGHAT, CDR2 FQNNGV. Trimming took 1 base from V and 4 from J; bases not matched to a gene: 10. The CDR3 nucleotides read TGTGCCAGCAGCTTAGGACTCAGCGGGGGGGTAAAGTACAATGAGCAGTTCTTC. Translating gives CASSLGLSGGVKYNEQFF.

This clonotype has at least ten counts. This chain links TRBV19 with TRBJ2-5; D remains unclear. This CDR3 spans 14 amino acids. Germline V lookup: CDR1 LNHDA, CDR2 SQIVND (reference sequence). The ends were cut back, 5 bases at V and 2 bases at J, with 12 bases in the middle. The DNA for the CDR3 is TGTGCCAGTAGTTGGGATGGGGAACAAGAGACCCAGTACTTC. Translating gives CASSWDGEQETQYF.

This clonotype was recorded many times. The chain employs TRBV4-2 and TRBJ2-2; 7 nucleotides align to TRBD2. The length of the CDR3 is 14 residues. CDR1 and CDR2 from the germline V gene are LGHNA and YNFKEQ. J was trimmed by 2 bases and V by 7 bases; bases with no gene match: 4. CDR3 nucleotides: TGTGCCAGCACCCGGGAGGTTAACACCGGGGAGCTGTTTTTT. It is translated as CASTREVNTGELFF.

This clonotype was seen repeatedly, ten times or more. The chain carries TRBV5-1 and TRBJ1-6; TRBD1 aligns across 7 bases. The CDR3 has 14 amino acids. Germline V CDR1 and CDR2: SGHRS, YFSETQ. Trimming cost V 3 bases and J 9 bases; bases outside gene matches: 6. The CDR3 here is CASSSGRQGSPLHF. Here the CDR3 DNA reads TGCGCCAGCAGCTCAGGACGACAGGGTTCACCCCTCCACTTT. Filled out from reference TRBV5-1 and TRBJ1-6, the complete variable domain reads KAGVTQTPRYLIKTRGQQVTLSCSPISGHRSVSWYQQTPGQGLQFLFEYFSETQRNKGNFPGRFSGRQFSNSRSEMNVSTLELGDSALYLCASSSGRQGSPLHFGNGTRLTVT.

This clonotype was observed once. This chain connects TRBV7-2 to TRBJ1-6; D is unclear. Looked up from germline, CDR1 is SGHTA and CDR2 is FQGNSA. The CDR3 length is 13 residues. The V end was cut by 1 base, the J end by 8 bases, with 6 bases between. CDR3 in amino acids: CASSLERDSPLHF. The CDR3 bases are TGTGCCAGCAGCTTAGAAAGGGATTCACCCCTCCACTTT.

This clonotype occurred many times. The chain employs TRBV12-3 or TRBV12-4 and TRBJ2-7; no definite D call. The germline V and J ends were trimmed by 6 bases and 6 bases, with 12 bases remaining between them. The CDR3 totals 12 residues. This chain's CDR3 is CASSPSPLEQYF. The DNA for the CDR3 is TGTGCCAGCAGCCCATCGCCCCTCGAGCAGTACTTC.

This clonotype was counted ten times or more. The chain employs TRBV6-5 and TRBJ1-2; 9 bases line up with TRBD1. The CDR3 contains 14 residues. CDR1 and CDR2 from the germline V gene are MNHEY and SVGAGI. J was trimmed by 5 bases and V by 8 bases; bases with no gene match: 9. In DNA form, the CDR3 reads TGTGCCAGCGGCACCGGGACAGGGACGTATGGCTACACCTTC. Translation gives CASGTGTGTYGYTF.

The CDR3 DNA reads as TGTGCCAGCAGCGCGGGATCGGGGAGCACTGAAGCTTTCTTT. Residues: CASSAGSGSTEAFF. The chain is built from TRBV9 and TRBJ1-1, with unresolved D. The CDR3 totals 14 residues. Germline CDR1 is SGDLS and CDR2 is YYNGEE. V lost 3 bases and J lost 4, with 13 bases in between.

Many counts were recorded for this clonotype. This sequence joins TRBV11-2 and TRBJ2-7; 10 nucleotides agree with TRBD1. The CDR3 runs 16 residues. J gave up 2 bases and V 1 base, and 5 bases lay outside the gene matches. Germline V lookup: CDR1 SGHAT, CDR2 FQNNGV. CDR3 sequence reads: CASSLVGTGVPYEQYF. CDR3 sequence (DNA): TGTGCCAGCAGCTTAGTTGGGACAGGGGTACCCTACGAGCAGTACTTC. Complete variable domain (other parts from reference TRBV11-2 and TRBJ2-7): EAGVAQSPRYKIIEKRQSVAFWCNPISGHATLYWYQQILGQGPKLLIQFQNNGVVDDSQLPKDRFSAERLKGVDSTLKIQPAKLEDSAVYLCASSLVGTGVPYEQYFGPGTRLTVT.

In this sample, this clonotype turned up many times. The gene calls are TRBV5-1 and TRBJ2-3, with 8 bases identical to TRBD2. CDR3 length: 15 amino acids. The germline CDR1 and CDR2 sequences are SGHRS and YFSETQ. V was clipped by 10 bases and J by 4 bases; unmatched bases: 14. CDR3 sequence (DNA): TGCGCCTCCATGTTGAGCGGGGGTTTGGCAGATACGCAGTATTTT. Its translation is CASMLSGGLADTQYF.

This clonotype was picked up many times. This chain uses TRBV5-1 with TRBJ2-2; the D gene is possibly TRBD2 (6 bases). Trimming cost V 5 bases and J 2 bases, with 13 bases left between them. Germline V gene data show CDR1 as SGHRS and CDR2 as YFSETQ. The CDR3 has 15 amino acids. The CDR3 is CASRGGTGNTGELFF. As DNA, the CDR3 is TGCGCCAGCAGGGGAGGAACAGGAAACACCGGGGAGCTGTTTTTT.

This clonotype was seen ten or more times. The V call is TRBV5-1, the J call TRBJ2-7; 8 bases map to TRBD1. This CDR3 is 15 amino acids long. CDR1 is SGHRS, CDR2 YFSETQ, per germline. Germline trimming cut 5 bases from V and 2 bases from J; bases unmatched to any gene: 9. CDR3 protein: CASSSYTGGPYEQYF. The DNA for the CDR3 is TGCGCCAGCAGTTCGTATACAGGGGGTCCCTACGAGCAGTACTTC.

This clonotype was observed many times. This chain connects TRBV5-1 to TRBJ2-7; D is uncertain. Germline CDR1 is SGHRS and CDR2 is YFSETQ. This CDR3 region has 12 residues. Between the trimmed V and J ends, which lost 5 bases and 4 bases, there was a span of 10 bases. The CDR3 spells CASRWLIYEQYV. The CDR3 coding sequence is TGCGCCAGCAGATGGCTGATTTACGAGCAGTACGTC.

This clonotype came up many times. The V call is TRBV7-8, the J call TRBJ2-5; TRBD2 agrees at 11 bases. The germline V gene encodes CDR1 SGHVS and CDR2 FQNEAQ. This CDR3 is built from 17 residues. V lost 6 bases, J lost 4 bases, and 13 bases stayed unmatched. The CDR3 loop is CASSHTVAGGRGETQYF. CDR3 DNA sequence: TGTGCCAGCAGTCACACTGTAGCGGGGGGGCGGGGAGAGACCCAGTACTTC.

This clonotype occurred many times. The chain links TRBV19 to TRBJ1-2; the D gene is possibly TRBD1 (5 bases). The CDR3 sequence is 13 residues long. The V gene lost 6 bases and the J gene lost 4 bases, with 12 bases spanning the gap. Per the germline V gene, CDR1 is LNHDA and CDR2 is SQIVND (reference sequence). CDR3 amino acids: CASSPWGTYGYTF. The CDR3 DNA follows: TGTGCCAGTAGCCCCTGGGGGACCTATGGCTACACCTTC.

This clonotype came up many times. The rearrangement joins TRBV20-1 to TRBJ2-5; D not resolved. This CDR3 has 15 residues. Germline V gives CDR1 DFQATT, CDR2 SNEGSKA (reference sequence). V was cut by 0 bases and J by 8 bases, with 19 bases left in between. The CDR3 spells CSARDDKKDGLTQYF. The CDR3 coding sequence is TGCAGTGCTAGAGACGACAAGAAGGACGGCTTAACCCAGTACTTC.

Ten or more counts support this clonotype. This chain connects TRBV10-3 to TRBJ2-7; the match to TRBD1 covers 7 bases. The CDR3 contains 15 residues. CDR1 and CDR2 from the germline V gene are ENHRY and SYGVKD. With V trimmed by 2 bases and J by 0 bases, 4 bases remained unmatched. The CDR3 loop is CAISETGQTSYEQYF. DNA of the CDR3: TGTGCCATCAGTGAGACGGGACAGACCTCCTACGAGCAGTACTTC.

This clonotype was found many times. This chain's CDR3 is CASSPETGAGELFF. CDR3 sequence (DNA): TGTGCCAGCAGCCCGGAAACAGGTGCCGGGGAGCTGTTTTTT. V and J are TRBV7-8 and TRBJ2-2; possible D gene TRBD1, 5 bases. With 5 bases removed from V and 6 bases from J, the gap between germline ends came to 13 bases. The CDR3 length is 14 residues. In germline, CDR1 is SGHVS, CDR2 FQNEAQ.

This clonotype was observed many times. This chain links TRBV27 with TRBJ2-3, with 7 bases fitting TRBD2. The CDR3 is 17 amino acids. The V segment lost 0 bases and the J segment 0 bases; nucleotides outside the gene matches: 6. Germline loops: CDR1 MNHEY, CDR2 SMNVEV (reference sequence). CDR3 nucleotides: TGTGCCAGCAGTTTATCGAGCGGGGTACCTAGCACAGATACGCAGTATTTT. Amino acids: CASSLSSGVPSTDTQYF.

This clonotype appeared many times. A much larger clone differs from this one at a single base, so this may be a read error. The gene calls are TRBV6-1 and TRBJ1-1; D is perhaps TRBD1 (5 bases). The CDR3 is made up of 13 amino acids. The V end was cut by 4 bases, the J end by 0 bases, with 6 bases between. In germline, CDR1 is MNHNS, CDR2 SASEGT. Here the CDR3 reads CASSGQLNTEAFF. The CDR3, as DNA: TGTGCCAGCAGTGGACAGTTGAACACTGAAGCTTTCTTT.

This clonotype was detected ten times or more. The chain recombines TRBV24-1 with TRBJ2-3; D is ambiguous. V was shortened by 4 bases and J by 0 bases, with 7 bases between the two germline ends. Germline values: CDR1 KGHDR, CDR2 SFDVKD. This CDR3 contains 14 residues. The CDR3 spells CATSELDSTDTQYF. The CDR3, as DNA: TGTGCCACCAGTGAGCTCGACAGCACAGATACGCAGTATTTT.

In its sample, this clonotype was seen many times. This rearrangement joins TRBV28 to TRBJ1-2; the D gene is possibly TRBD1 (6 bases). CDR1 is MDHEN and CDR2 is SYDVKM in the germline V gene. The CDR3 consists of 14 residues. V shed 7 bases and J shed 5 bases, with 17 bases lying between them. Here the CDR3 reads CASIERGEDYGYTF. The CDR3 nucleotides read TGTGCCAGCATTGAGAGGGGGGAGGATTATGGCTACACCTTC.